This TCR beta chain was sequenced during a study of blood T cells in healthy people across ages. Findings and caveats of the study: Diversity was higher, and naive CD4+ cells more numerous, in long-lived donors than in aged donors.

The germline gives CDR1 SGHRS, CDR2 YFSETQ. V lost 0 bases and J lost 5, with 12 bases in between. The CDR3 totals 14 residues. A second PCR of 7 to 11 cycles used a sample-barcoded 5' primer and a J-beta primer mix. All samples yielded 2.5 million or more CDR3-containing paired-end reads. TCRdb analysed the 5' RACE reads with MiXCR anew, one entry per CDR3 protein. The table lists about 1.8 million distinct CDR3 sequences, 40% to 55% of them singletons. Turning to this clonotype: The target antigen is unknown.

The chain combines TRBV5-1 with TRBJ2-7; tentatively, D is TRBD1 (6 bases). This TCR was recovered from a woman aged 40-49 years in good health. Specimen: blood. CDR3 protein: CASSLGQAGNEQYF. The CDR3 coding sequence is TGCGCCAGCAGCTTGGGACAGGCTGGAAACGAGCAGTACTTC.